A selection of T cell receptor beta chains follows, all from one sample in a study of shared clonotypes between healthy human individuals. Clones were read by immunoSEQ multiplex PCR, and TCRdb kept only the in-frame ones, dropping some. The repertoire includes about 2.4 million clones, approximately 93% of them detected once, and 0.36% sits in the top ten. The sample taken for sequencing was naive CD4+ T cells from PBMCs. The receptors stem from a man aged 18-30 years in good health. Some clones in this sample may be carry-over from other donors' samples. Both conserved end residues are part of each CDR3. A D gene is named only where the DNA matches it firmly. Clone size is not always given. Where it is, it says once, few, many or a class for expanded clones.

d_gene | abundance | j_gene | v_gene | CDR3nt | CDR3aa
TRBD1 | NA | TRBJ2-2 | TRBV7-3 | TGTGCCAGCAGTCTTCGACAGGGGCGCACCGGGGAGCTGTTTTTT | CASSLRQGRTGELFF
NA | NA | TRBJ2-3 | TRBV5-1 | TGCGCCAGCAGCTCCTTTGGGAGGGGGACAGATACGCAGTATTTT | CASSSFGRGTDTQYF
TRBD1 | once | TRBJ1-1 | TRBV18 | TGTGCCAGCTCACCAAGAGGGACAGTCACTGAAGCTTTCTTT | CASSPRGTVTEAFF
NA | NA | TRBJ1-1 | TRBV6-5 | TGTGCCAGCAGTTACTCGAGGGGCCTTGAAGCTTTCTTT | CASSYSRGLEAFF
TRBD2 | NA | TRBJ2-2 | TRBV9 | TGTGCCAGCAGCGTAACGGGAGGGCCGGGCACCGGGGAGCTGTTTTTT | CASSVTGGPGTGELFF
TRBD1 | NA | TRBJ2-7 | TRBV5-5 | TGTGCCAGCAGCTTTGGACAGGGTCGAACCTACGAGCAGTACTTC | CASSFGQGRTYEQYF
NA | NA | TRBJ2-7 | TRBV7-2 | TGTGCCAGCAGCTTGGGATTACTTAAGGACAGCGGTTCCTTCCCTGAATTC | CASSLGLLKDSGSFPEF
NA | NA | TRBJ2-3 | TRBV7-9 | TGTGCCAGCAGCTCCCAGGGACTTTTGAGCACAGATACGCAGTATTTT | CASSSQGLLSTDTQYF
NA | NA | TRBJ1-5 | TRBV2 | TGTGCCAGCAGTGAGCGGCAGCTACCCAATCAGCCCCAGCATTTT | CASSERQLPNQPQHF
NA | NA | TRBJ1-6 | TRBV6-1 | TGTGCCACCATGGTGAATAATTCACCCCTCCACTTT | CATMVNNSPLHF
NA | NA | TRBJ2-7 | TRBV7-2 | TGTGCCAGCAGCTACCCGAAGGGGTTGGCAGTGCAGTACTTC | CASSYPKGLAVQYF
TRBD1 | NA | TRBJ2-5 | TRBV5-1 | TGCGCCAGCAGTCTGACAGGGGGGGTTCTTGGAGAGACCCAGTACTTC | CASSLTGGVLGETQYF
NA | NA | TRBJ1-2 | TRBV30 | TGTGCCTGGAGTGTGTATGGAGTTTTTGGTGGCTACACCTTC | CAWSVYGVFGGYTF
NA | NA | TRBJ1-6 | TRBV15 | TGTGCCACCAGCAGAGCCGTATTAGGTTCACCCCTCCACTTT | CATSRAVLGSPLHF
TRBD1 | NA | TRBJ2-7 | TRBV5-8 | TGTGCCAGCAGCCTTCTACCGGGACAGGACTACGAGCAGTACTTC | CASSLLPGQDYEQYF
NA | NA | TRBJ2-7 | TRBV29-1 | TGCAGCGCTGGACAGAGCTCCTACGAGCAGTACTTC | CSAGQSSYEQYF
NA | NA | TRBJ2-3 | TRBV5-1 | TGCGCCAGCAGCTTGACAGGCTACACAGATACGCAGTATTTT | CASSLTGYTDTQYF
NA | NA | TRBJ1-5 | TRBV7-2 | TGTGCCAGCAGCTTTATGACAGAGTTCAGAAATCAGCCCCAGCATTTT | CASSFMTEFRNQPQHF
NA | NA | TRBJ2-1 | TRBV7-9 | TGTGCCAGCAGCTCAGACGCGGAGGGGGATGAGCAGTTCTTC | CASSSDAEGDEQFF
NA | NA | TRBJ2-7 | TRBV23-1 | TGCGCCAGCAGCTCGGACACCCTCCCCCGCGAGCAGTACTTC | CASSSDTLPREQYF
NA | NA | TRBJ1-1 | TRBV12-5 | TGTGCTAGTGGTTCGAAAGGGGGAGCTGAAGCTTTCTTT | CASGSKGGAEAFF
NA | NA | TRBJ1-1 | TRBV28 | TGTGCCAGCACCCCCGCCTGGGACGGATCGGCTGAAGCTTTCTTT | CASTPAWDGSAEAFF
TRBD2 | NA | TRBJ2-1 | TRBV6-5 | TGTGCCAGCAGTTACACGGTGACTAGCGGCTACAATGAGCAGTTCTTC | CASSYTVTSGYNEQFF
NA | NA | TRBJ2-1 | TRBV10-3 | TGTGCCATCAGTGAGTACGGGGGGCTGACCTACAATGAGCAGTTCTTC | CAISEYGGLTYNEQFF
NA | NA | TRBJ1-1 | TRBV14 | TGTGCCAGCAGCCCGAGACCGAGTTGGAACACTGAAGCTTTCTTT | CASSPRPSWNTEAFF
TRBD1 | NA | TRBJ1-5 | TRBV28 | TGTGCCAGCAGTCACGACAGGGGTGGGAATCAGCCCCAGCATTTT | CASSHDRGGNQPQHF
TRBD1 | NA | TRBJ2-2 | TRBV27 | TGTGCCAGCACTCTAGGACAGGGGGCTCGTAAGACCGGGGAGCTGTTTTTT | CASTLGQGARKTGELFF
NA | NA | TRBJ2-3 | TRBV2 | TGTGCCAGCAGGAGGCTAGGAGATACGCAGTATTTT | CASRRLGDTQYF
TRBD1 | NA | TRBJ1-5 | TRBV30 | TGTGCCTGGAGTGGGGACAGGGTCAATCAGCCCCAGCATTTT | CAWSGDRVNQPQHF
NA | NA | TRBJ2-1 | TRBV7-2 | TGTGCCAGCAGCTTACAGCCGGGGAGAGGGTACAATGAGCAGTTCTTC | CASSLQPGRGYNEQFF
NA | NA | TRBJ2-1 | TRBV29-1 | TGCAGCGTTCTACAGGGTAGTAATGAGCAGTTCTTC | CSVLQGSNEQFF
NA | NA | TRBJ1-1 | TRBV30 | TGTGCCTGGAAAGGTGAAATCACTGAAGCTTTCTTT | CAWKGEITEAFF
NA | NA | TRBJ1-1 | TRBV10-3 | TGTGCCATCAGCCCGTTGGATCGGAACACTGAAGCTTTCTTT | CAISPLDRNTEAFF
NA | NA | TRBJ1-2 | TRBV18 | TGTGCCAGCTCACCTACCCCAGGGAACTATGGCTACACCTTC | CASSPTPGNYGYTF
TRBD2 | NA | TRBJ2-5 | TRBV4-1 | TGCGCCAGCAGCCCCTCGTGGCGGGAGGGCCGGGGGGAGACCCAGTACTTC | CASSPSWREGRGETQYF
NA | NA | TRBJ2-7 | TRBV30 | TGTGCCTGGAGGAGTCTGGGGAACGAGCAGTACTTC | CAWRSLGNEQYF
NA | NA | TRBJ1-1 | TRBV11-2 | TGTGCCAGCAGCTTAGGATATGACCTACGCGCACCTTTCTTT | CASSLGYDLRAPFF
TRBD1 | once | TRBJ1-4 | TRBV19 | TGTGCCAGTAGTAGAAGACAGGGGGCAACGGAAAAACTGTTTTTT | CASSRRQGATEKLFF
NA | NA | TRBJ1-1 | TRBV7-6 | TGTGCCAGCAGCCCTCGACAGGCTTCATCGCGGCCCATAAGGAACACTGAAGCTTTCTTT | CASSPRQASSRPIRNTEAFF
NA | NA | TRBJ1-1 | TRBV19 | TGTGCCAGTAGTATCTTAAGTGGGAGGACTGAAGCTTTCTTT | CASSILSGRTEAFF
NA | NA | TRBJ2-1 | TRBV7-8 | TGTGCCAGCAGCATCACAGCCCACCCCTCCAATGAGCAGTTCTTC | CASSITAHPSNEQFF
NA | NA | TRBJ1-4 | TRBV6-5 | TGTGCCAGCAGTTACCCGGGGGAGGGGGAAAAACTGTTTTTT | CASSYPGEGEKLFF
NA | NA | TRBJ1-1 | TRBV2 | TGTGCCAGCAGTGAGAGGAATCTTAGTAATGAAGCTTTCTTT | CASSERNLSNEAFF
NA | NA | TRBJ1-2 | TRBV4-2 | TGTGCCAGCAGCCAAGAAGGGAACTATGGCTACACCTTC | CASSQEGNYGYTF
TRBD2 | NA | TRBJ2-2 | TRBV19 | TGTGCCAGTAAGCTAGCGGGAGGGAGTGCCGGGGAGCTGTTTTTT | CASKLAGGSAGELFF
NA | NA | TRBJ2-6 | TRBV9 | TGTGCCAGCGGGACATATTCTTCTGGGGCCAACGTCCTGACTTTC | CASGTYSSGANVLTF
NA | NA | TRBJ2-3 | TRBV28 | TGTGCCAGCAGTTTCCCATCCGGGACAAGGGCGGCAGATACGCAGTATTTT | CASSFPSGTRAADTQYF
NA | once | TRBJ2-6 | TRBV5-1 | TGCGCCAGCAGCTTGGCGCAACAGACGGCTGGGGCCAACGTCCTGACTTTC | CASSLAQQTAGANVLTF
NA | NA | TRBJ2-5 | TRBV6-5 | TGTGCCAGCAGTTACTTGGGGGCCGAGCGGCAGACCCAGTACTTC | CASSYLGAERQTQYF
NA | NA | TRBJ1-3 | TRBV28 | TGTGCCAGCAGTGCCCCCTTGGGGGCGACTGGAAACACCATATATTTT | CASSAPLGATGNTIYF
NA | NA | TRBJ2-5 | TRBV30 | TGTGCCTGTCATGAGGCCTTCCAAGAGACCCAGTACTTC | CACHEAFQETQYF